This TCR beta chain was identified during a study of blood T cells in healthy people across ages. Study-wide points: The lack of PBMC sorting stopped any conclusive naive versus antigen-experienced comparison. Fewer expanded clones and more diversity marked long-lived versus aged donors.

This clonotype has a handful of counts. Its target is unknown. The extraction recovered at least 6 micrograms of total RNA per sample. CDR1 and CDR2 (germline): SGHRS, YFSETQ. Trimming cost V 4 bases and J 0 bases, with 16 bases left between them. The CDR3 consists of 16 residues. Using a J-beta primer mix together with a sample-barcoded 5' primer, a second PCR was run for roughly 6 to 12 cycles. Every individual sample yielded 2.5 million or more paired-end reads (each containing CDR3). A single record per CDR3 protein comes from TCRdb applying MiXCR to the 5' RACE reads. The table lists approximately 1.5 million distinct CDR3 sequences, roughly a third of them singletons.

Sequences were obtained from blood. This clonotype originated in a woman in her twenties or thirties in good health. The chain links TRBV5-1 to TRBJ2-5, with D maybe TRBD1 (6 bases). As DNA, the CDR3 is TGCGCCAGCAGCCCCCGACAGGAGACATACCAAGAGACCCAGTACTTC. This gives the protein CASSPRQETYQETQYF.